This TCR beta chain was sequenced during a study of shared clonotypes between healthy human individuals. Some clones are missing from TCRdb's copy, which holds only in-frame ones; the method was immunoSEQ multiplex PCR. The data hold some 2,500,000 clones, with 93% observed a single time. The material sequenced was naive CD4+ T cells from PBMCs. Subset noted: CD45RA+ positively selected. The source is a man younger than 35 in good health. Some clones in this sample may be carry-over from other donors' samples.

The CDR3 DNA follows: TGTGCCAGCAGTCCCTACCCGCAGACAGAGCGTGGCTACACCTTC. This codes for CASSPYPQTERGYTF. V and J are TRBV6-1 and TRBJ1-2, with D possibly matching TRBD1 (5 bases). V dropped 5 bases and J dropped 7 bases, with 20 bases sitting between them. The CDR3 is 15 residues long. Looked up from germline, CDR1 is MNHNS and CDR2 is SASEGT.